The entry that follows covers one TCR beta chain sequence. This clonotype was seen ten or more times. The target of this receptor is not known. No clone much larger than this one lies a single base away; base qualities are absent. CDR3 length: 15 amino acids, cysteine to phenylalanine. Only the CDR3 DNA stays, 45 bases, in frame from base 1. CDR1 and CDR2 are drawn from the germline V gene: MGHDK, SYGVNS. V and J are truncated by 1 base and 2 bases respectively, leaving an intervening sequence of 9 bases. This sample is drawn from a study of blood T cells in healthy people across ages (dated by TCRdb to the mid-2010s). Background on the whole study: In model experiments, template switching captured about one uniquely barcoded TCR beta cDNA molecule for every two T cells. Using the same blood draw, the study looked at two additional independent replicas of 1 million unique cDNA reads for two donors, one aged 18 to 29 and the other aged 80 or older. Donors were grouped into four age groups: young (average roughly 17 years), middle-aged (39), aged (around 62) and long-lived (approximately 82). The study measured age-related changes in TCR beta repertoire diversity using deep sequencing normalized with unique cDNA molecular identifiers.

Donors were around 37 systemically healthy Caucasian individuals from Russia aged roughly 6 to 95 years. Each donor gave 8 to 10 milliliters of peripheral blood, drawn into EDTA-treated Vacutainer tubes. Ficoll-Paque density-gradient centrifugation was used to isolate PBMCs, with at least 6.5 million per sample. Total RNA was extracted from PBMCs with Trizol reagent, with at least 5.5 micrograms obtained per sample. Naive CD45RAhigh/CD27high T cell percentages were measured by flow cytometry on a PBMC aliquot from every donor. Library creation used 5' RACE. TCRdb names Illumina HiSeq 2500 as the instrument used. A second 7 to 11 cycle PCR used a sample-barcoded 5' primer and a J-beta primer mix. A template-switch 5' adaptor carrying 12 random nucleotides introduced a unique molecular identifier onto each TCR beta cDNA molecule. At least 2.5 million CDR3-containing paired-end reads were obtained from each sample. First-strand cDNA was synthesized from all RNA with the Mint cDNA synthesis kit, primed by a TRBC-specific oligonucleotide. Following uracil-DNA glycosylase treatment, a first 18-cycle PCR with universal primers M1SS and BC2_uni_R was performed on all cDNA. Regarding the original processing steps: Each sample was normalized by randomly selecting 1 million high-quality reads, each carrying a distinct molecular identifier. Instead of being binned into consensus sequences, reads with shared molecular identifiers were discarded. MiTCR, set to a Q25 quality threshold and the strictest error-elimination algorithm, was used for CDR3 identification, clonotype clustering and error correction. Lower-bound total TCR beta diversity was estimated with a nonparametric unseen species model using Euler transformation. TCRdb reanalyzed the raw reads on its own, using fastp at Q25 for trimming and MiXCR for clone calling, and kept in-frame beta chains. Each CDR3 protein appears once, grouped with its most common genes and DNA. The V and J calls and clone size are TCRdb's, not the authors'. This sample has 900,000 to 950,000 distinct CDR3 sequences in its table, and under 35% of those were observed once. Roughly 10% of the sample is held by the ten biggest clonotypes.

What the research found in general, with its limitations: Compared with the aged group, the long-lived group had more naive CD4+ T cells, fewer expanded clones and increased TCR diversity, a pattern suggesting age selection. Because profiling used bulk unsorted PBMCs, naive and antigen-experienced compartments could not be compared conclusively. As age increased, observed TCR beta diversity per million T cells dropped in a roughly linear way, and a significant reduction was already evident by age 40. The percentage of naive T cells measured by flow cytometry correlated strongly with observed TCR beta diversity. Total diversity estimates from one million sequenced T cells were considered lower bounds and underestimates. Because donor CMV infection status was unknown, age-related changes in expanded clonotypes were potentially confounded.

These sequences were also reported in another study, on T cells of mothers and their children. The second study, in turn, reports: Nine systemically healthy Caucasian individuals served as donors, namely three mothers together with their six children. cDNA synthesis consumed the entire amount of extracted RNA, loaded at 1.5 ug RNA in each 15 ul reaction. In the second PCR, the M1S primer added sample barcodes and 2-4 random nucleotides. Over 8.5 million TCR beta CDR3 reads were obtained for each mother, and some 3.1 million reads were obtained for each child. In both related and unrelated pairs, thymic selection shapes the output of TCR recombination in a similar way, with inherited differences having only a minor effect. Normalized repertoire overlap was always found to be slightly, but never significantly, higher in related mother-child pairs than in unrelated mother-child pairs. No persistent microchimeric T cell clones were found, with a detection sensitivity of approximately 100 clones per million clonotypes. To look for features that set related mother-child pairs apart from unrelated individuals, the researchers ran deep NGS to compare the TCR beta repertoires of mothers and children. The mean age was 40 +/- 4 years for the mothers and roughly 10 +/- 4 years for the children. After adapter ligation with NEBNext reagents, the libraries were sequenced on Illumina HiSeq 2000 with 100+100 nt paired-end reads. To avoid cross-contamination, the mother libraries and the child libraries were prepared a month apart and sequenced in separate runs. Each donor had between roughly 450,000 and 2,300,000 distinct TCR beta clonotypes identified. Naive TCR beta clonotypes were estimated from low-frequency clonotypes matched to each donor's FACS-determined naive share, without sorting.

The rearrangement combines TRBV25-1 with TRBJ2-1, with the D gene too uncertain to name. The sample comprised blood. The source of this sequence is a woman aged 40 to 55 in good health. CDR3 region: CASSESGMPYNEQFF. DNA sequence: TGTGCCAGCAGTGAATCCGGAATGCCCTACAATGAGCAGTTCTTC.